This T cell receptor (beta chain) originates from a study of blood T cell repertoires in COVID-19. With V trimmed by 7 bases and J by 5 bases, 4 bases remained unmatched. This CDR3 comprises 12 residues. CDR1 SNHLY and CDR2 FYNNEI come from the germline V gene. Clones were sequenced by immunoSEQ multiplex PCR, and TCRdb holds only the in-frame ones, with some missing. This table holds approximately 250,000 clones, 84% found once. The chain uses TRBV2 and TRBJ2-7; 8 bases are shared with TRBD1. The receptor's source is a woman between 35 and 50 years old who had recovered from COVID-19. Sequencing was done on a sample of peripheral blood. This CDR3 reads CASNEQGDEQYF. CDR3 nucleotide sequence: TGTGCCAGCAACGAACAGGGGGACGAGCAGTACTTC.